A selection of T cell receptor beta chains follows, all from one sample in a study of somatic mutations in cytotoxic T cells in rheumatoid arthritis. Only in-frame clones appear in the TCRdb table, and some are missing; sequencing was by immunoSEQ multiplex PCR. The table shows more than 12,000 clones, with about 93% occurring only once. The specimen sequenced was CD4+ T cells sorted from blood. These receptors originate from a man in his 70s with rheumatoid arthritis. CDR3s include the opening cysteine and the closing phenylalanine or tryptophan.

J gene: TRBJ2-1; V gene: TRBV29-1; CDR3 protein: CSVHRQYNEQFF
J gene: TRBJ2-7; V gene: TRBV11-2; CDR3 protein: CASSLVWTRSYEQYF
J gene: TRBJ1-2; V gene: TRBV28; CDR3 protein: CASSSGTRKGYTF
J gene: .; V gene: TRBV7-6; CDR3 protein: CASSLGGMDRVYYEQYF
J gene: TRBJ2-1; V gene: TRBV19; CDR3 protein: CASDSGEKDEQFF
J gene: TRBJ1-5; V gene: TRBV27; CDR3 protein: CASSQLQTGNQPQHF
J gene: TRBJ1-6; V gene: TRBV6-5; CDR3 protein: CASSSQGRSTLHF
J gene: TRBJ2-5; V gene: TRBV5-1; CDR3 protein: CASSSSGTPGTETQYF
J gene: TRBJ2-7; V gene: TRBV18; CDR3 protein: CASFTAGFEQYF
J gene: TRBJ1-4; V gene: TRBV6-5; CDR3 protein: CASRPRSREEKLFF
J gene: TRBJ2-7; V gene: TRBV27; CDR3 protein: CASSPHTPGQGASYEQYF
J gene: TRBJ1-2; V gene: TRBV7-9; CDR3 protein: CASSLGSIGTNYGYTF
J gene: TRBJ1-1; V gene: TRBV28; CDR3 protein: CASSLSGWRDAFF
J gene: TRBJ2-1; V gene: TRBV15; CDR3 protein: CATSKTSGRATSSYNEQFF
J gene: TRBJ2-7; V gene: TRBV28; CDR3 protein: CASSSQGAPLYEQYF
J gene: TRBJ2-7; V gene: TRBV11-3; CDR3 protein: CASSLGGDYEQYF
J gene: TRBJ2-7; V gene: TRBV29-1; CDR3 protein: CSVGPPAGGFGEQYF
J gene: TRBJ2-1; V gene: TRBV19; CDR3 protein: CASTSGYNEQFF